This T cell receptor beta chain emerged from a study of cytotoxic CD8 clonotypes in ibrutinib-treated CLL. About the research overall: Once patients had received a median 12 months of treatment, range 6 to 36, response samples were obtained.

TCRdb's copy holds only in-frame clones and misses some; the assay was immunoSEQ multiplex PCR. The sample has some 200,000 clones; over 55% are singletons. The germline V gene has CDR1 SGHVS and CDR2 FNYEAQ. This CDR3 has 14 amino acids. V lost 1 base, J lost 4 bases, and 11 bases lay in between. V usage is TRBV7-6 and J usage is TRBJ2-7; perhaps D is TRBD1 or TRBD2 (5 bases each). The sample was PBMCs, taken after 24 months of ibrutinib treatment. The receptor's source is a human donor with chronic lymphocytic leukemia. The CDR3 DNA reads TGTGCCAGCAGCTTAGTCGGGGCTGGGTACGAGCAGTACTTC. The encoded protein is CASSLVGAGYEQYF. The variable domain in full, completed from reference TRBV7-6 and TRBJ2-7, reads GAGVSQSPRYKVTKRGQDVALRCDPISGHVSLYWYRQALGQGPEFLTYFNYEAQQDKSGLPNDRFSAERPEGSISTLTIQRTEQRDSAMYRCASSLVGAGYEQYFGPGTRLTVT.